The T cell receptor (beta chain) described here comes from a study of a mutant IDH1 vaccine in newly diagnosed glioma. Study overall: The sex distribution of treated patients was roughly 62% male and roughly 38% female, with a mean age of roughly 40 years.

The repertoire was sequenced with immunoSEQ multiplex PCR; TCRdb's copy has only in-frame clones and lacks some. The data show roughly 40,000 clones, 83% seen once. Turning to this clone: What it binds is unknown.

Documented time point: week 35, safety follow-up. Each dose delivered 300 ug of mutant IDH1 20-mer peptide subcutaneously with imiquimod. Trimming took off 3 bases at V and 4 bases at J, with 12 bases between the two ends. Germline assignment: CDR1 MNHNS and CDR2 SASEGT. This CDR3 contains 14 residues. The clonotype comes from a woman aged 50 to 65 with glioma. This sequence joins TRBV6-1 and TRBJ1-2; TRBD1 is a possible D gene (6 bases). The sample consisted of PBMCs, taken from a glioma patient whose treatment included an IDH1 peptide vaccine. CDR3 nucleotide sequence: TGTGCCAGCAGTGAGGGGGGGGGCGGCTATGGCTACACCTTC. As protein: CASSEGGGGYGYTF.